This T cell receptor beta chain was recovered during a study of cytomegalovirus exposure and HLA in healthy donors. The study ran its PCR with 60 Vbeta and 13 Jbeta primers. Data came from immunoSEQ multiplex PCR; TCRdb stores just in-frame clones and leaves some out. The table shows tens of thousands of clones, with approximately 70% occurring only once. V gave up 5 bases and J gave up 1 base, with 19 bases separating them. From germline, CDR1 is SGHAT and CDR2 FQDESV (reference sequence). CDR3 size: 17 residues. This clone was observed a handful of times. The sequence came from a woman aged 45-65 years in good health and CMV-seropositive. The sequenced sample was PBMCs. V gene TRBV11-1 combines with J gene TRBJ2-3, with D maybe TRBD2 (6 bases). CDR3 amino acids: CASSHLGRRERTDTQYF. Written as DNA, the CDR3 is TGTGCCAGCAGCCACCTTGGGCGACGGGAGCGCACAGATACGCAGTATTTT.